A selection of T cell receptor beta chains follows, all from one sample in a study of shared clonotypes between healthy human individuals. The assay was immunoSEQ multiplex PCR, and TCRdb's table has in-frame clones only and misses some. The sample yields around 2.5 million clones, roughly 93% seen once. The sample taken for sequencing was naive CD4+ T cells from PBMCs. The receptors derive from a man aged 18-30 years in good health. Some clones in this sample may be carry-over from other donors' samples. Each CDR3 is given with its conserved first and last residue. The D gene is left open where the match is weak. The size entry is marked missing in some rows and otherwise reads once, few, many or a size class.

clone size,V gene,D gene,J gene,CDR3 protein,CDR3 DNA
NA,TRBV7-2,NA,TRBJ2-7,CASSSAPGPAYEQYF,TGTGCCAGCAGCTCGGCGCCCGGACCCGCCTACGAGCAGTACTTC
NA,TRBV7-9,NA,TRBJ1-1,CASSPVNTEAFF,TGTGCCAGCAGCCCCGTCAACACTGAAGCTTTCTTT
NA,TRBV28,NA,TRBJ1-5,CASHEARQPQHF,TGTGCCTCCCATGAGGCGCGACAGCCCCAGCATTTT
NA,TRBV6-5,TRBD1,TRBJ2-3,CAASRTGSSTDTQYF,TGTGCCGCCTCCCGGACAGGGTCTAGCACAGATACGCAGTATTTT
few,TRBV10-2,NA,TRBJ1-1,CASTSNTEAFF,TGCGCCAGCACCTCAAACACTGAAGCTTTCTTT
once,TRBV15,NA,TRBJ2-5,CATSRGGDSQETQYF,TGTGCCACCAGCAGAGGGGGGGATAGCCAGGAGACCCAGTACTTC
NA,TRBV5-1,TRBD1,TRBJ1-4,CASSPGQGIATNEKLFF,TGCGCCAGCAGCCCCGGACAGGGGATCGCAACTAATGAAAAACTGTTTTTT
NA,TRBV30,TRBD1,TRBJ2-1,CAYDGTGAGEQFF,TGTGCCTACGATGGGACAGGGGCGGGCGAGCAGTTCTTC
NA,TRBV2,NA,TRBJ2-7,CATGVFSYEQYF,TGTGCCACAGGGGTGTTCTCCTACGAGCAGTACTTC
NA,TRBV4-1,NA,TRBJ2-3,CASSRTLAGTQYF,TGCGCCAGCAGCCGAACACTAGCTGGTACGCAGTATTTT
NA,TRBV29-1,NA,TRBJ2-3,CSVGPPGRTDTQYF,TGCAGCGTGGGGCCGCCGGGCCGCACAGATACGCAGTATTTT
NA,TRBV4-2,TRBD1,TRBJ1-2,CASSQEPGQGNYGYTF,TGTGCCAGCAGCCAAGAACCGGGACAGGGGAACTATGGCTACACCTTC
NA,TRBV13,NA,TRBJ2-3,CASSLAGSTDTQYF,TGTGCCAGCAGCTTGGCGGGGAGCACAGATACGCAGTATTTT
NA,TRBV7-2,NA,TRBJ1-1,CASSLFAGSNTEAFF,TGTGCCAGCAGCTTATTTGCAGGCTCGAACACTGAAGCTTTCTTT
NA,TRBV6-6,TRBD2,TRBJ2-5,CASSFLAEGQETQYF,TGTGCCAGCAGTTTTCTAGCGGAGGGACAAGAGACCCAGTACTTC
once,TRBV10-3,NA,TRBJ1-1,CAISVGTNTEAFF,TGTGCCATCAGTGTGGGCACGAACACTGAAGCTTTCTTT
NA,TRBV7-9,TRBD1,TRBJ2-3,CASLQGTGGTDTQYF,TGTGCCAGCCTACAAGGGACAGGGGGCACAGATACGCAGTATTTT
NA,TRBV25-1,NA,TRBJ1-4,CASSESVRPNEKLFF,TGTGCCAGCAGTGAGTCTGTTAGACCTAATGAAAAACTGTTTTTT
NA,TRBV11-2,NA,TRBJ2-4,CASSLQEIAKNIQYF,TGTGCCAGCAGCTTGCAGGAGATAGCCAAAAACATTCAGTACTTC
NA,TRBV5-4,TRBD2,TRBJ2-3,CASSPAGGASDTQYF,TGTGCCAGCAGCCCGGCGGGGGGCGCCTCAGATACGCAGTATTTT
NA,TRBV28,NA,TRBJ1-5,CASSPVEGSYDQPQHF,TGTGCCAGCAGCCCCGTTGAGGGAAGCTACGATCAGCCCCAGCATTTT
NA,TRBV5-4,NA,TRBJ2-5,CASFKTGNETQYF,TGTGCCAGCTTTAAGACTGGGAACGAGACCCAGTACTTC
NA,TRBV11-2,NA,TRBJ2-7,CASSFISYEQYF,TGTGCCAGCAGCTTCATCTCCTACGAGCAGTACTTC
NA,TRBV5-6,NA,TRBJ1-2,CASSLNSYGYTF,TGTGCCAGCAGCTTGAATAGTTATGGCTACACCTTC
NA,TRBV19,NA,TRBJ2-2,CASRDLGENTGELFF,TGTGCCAGTAGGGATCTCGGTGAGAACACCGGGGAGCTGTTTTTT